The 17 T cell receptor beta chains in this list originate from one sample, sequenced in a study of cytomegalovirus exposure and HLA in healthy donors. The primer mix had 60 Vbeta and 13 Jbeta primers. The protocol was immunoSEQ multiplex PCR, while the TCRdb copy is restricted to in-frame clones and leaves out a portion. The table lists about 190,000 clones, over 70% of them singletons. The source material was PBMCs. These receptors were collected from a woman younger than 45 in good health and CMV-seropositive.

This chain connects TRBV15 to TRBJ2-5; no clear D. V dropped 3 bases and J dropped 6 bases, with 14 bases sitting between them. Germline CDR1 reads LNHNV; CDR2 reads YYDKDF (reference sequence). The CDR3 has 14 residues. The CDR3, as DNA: TGTGCCACCAGCAGTCCAACGTTTGCGCAGACCCAGTACTTC. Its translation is CATSSPTFAQTQYF.

Here the CDR3 DNA reads TGTGCCAGCTCACCCCCAGGCAGGAACACTGAAGCTTTCTTT. Protein sequence: CASSPPGRNTEAFF. The V call is TRBV18, the J call TRBJ1-1; no reliable D call. The CDR3 is made up of 14 amino acids. With 3 bases removed from V and 1 base from J, the gap between germline ends came to 9 bases. In germline, CDR1 is KGHSH, CDR2 LQKENI.

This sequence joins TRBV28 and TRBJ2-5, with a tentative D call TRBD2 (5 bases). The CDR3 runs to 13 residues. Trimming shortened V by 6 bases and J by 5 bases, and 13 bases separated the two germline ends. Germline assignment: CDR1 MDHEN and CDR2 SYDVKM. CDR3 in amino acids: CASSLSARETQYF. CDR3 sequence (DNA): TGTGCCAGCAGCCTTAGCGCGAGGGAGACCCAGTACTTC.

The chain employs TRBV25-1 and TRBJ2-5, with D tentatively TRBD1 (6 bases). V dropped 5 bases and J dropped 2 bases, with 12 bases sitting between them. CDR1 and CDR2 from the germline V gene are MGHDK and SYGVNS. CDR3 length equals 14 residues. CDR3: CASSPQGKQETQYF. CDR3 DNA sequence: TGTGCCAGCAGTCCACAGGGCAAACAAGAGACCCAGTACTTC. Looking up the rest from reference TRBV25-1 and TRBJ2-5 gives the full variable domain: EADIYQTPRYLVIGTGKKITLECSQTMGHDKMYWYQQDPGMELHLIHYSYGVNSTEKGDLSSESTVSRIRTEHFPLTLESARPSHTSQYLCASSPQGKQETQYFGPGTRLLVL.

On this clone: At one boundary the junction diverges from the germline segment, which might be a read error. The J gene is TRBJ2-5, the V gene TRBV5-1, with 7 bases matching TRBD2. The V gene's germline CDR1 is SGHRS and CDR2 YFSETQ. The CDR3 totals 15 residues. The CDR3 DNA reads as TGTGCCAGCAGCCCGGGACTAACTAGGTCGGAGACCCAGTACTTC. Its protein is CASSPGLTRSETQYF.

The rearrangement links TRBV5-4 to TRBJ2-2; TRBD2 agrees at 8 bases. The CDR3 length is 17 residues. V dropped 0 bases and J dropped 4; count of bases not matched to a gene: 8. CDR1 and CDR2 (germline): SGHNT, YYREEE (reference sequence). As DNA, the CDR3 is TGTGCCAGCAGCTTGGGTCCAGCGGGAGATGGCACCGGGGAGCTGTTTTTT. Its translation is CASSLGPAGDGTGELFF.

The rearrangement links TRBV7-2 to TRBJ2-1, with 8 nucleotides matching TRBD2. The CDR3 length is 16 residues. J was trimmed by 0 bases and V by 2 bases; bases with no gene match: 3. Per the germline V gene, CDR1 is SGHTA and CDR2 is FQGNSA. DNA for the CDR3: TGTGCCAGCAGCTTAACGGGAGGGAGCTCCTACAATGAGCAGTTCTTC. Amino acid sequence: CASSLTGGSSYNEQFF. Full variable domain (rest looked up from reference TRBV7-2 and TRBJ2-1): GAGVSQSPSNKVTEKGKDVELRCDPISGHTALYWYRQSLGQGLEFLIYFQGNSAPDKSGLPSDRFSAERTGGSVSTLTIQRTQQEDSAVYLCASSLTGGSSYNEQFFGPGTRLTVL.

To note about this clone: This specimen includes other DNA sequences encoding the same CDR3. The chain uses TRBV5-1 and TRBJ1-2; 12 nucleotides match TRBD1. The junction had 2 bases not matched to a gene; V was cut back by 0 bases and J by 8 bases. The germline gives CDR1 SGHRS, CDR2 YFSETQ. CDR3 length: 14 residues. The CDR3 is CASSLAGTGGGYTF. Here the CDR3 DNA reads TGCGCCAGCAGCTTGGCGGGGACAGGGGGCGGCTACACCTTC.

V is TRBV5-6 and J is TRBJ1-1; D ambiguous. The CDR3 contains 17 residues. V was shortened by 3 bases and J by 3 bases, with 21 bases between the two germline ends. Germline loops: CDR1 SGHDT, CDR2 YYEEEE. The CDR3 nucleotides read TGTGCCAGCAGCTCCCCACGGGTACCTGTGAGGGACACTGAAGCTTTCTTT. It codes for CASSSPRVPVRDTEAFF. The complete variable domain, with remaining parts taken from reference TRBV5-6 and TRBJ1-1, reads DAGVTQSPTHLIKTRGQQVTLRCSPKSGHDTVSWYQQALGQGPQFIFQYYEEEERQRGNFPDRFSGHQFPNYSSELNVNALLLGDSALYLCASSSPRVPVRDTEAFFGQGTRLTVV.

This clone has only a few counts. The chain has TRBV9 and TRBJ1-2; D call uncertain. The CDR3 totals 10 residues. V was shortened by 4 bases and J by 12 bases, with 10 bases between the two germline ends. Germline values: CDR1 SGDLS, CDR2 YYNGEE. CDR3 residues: CASSPTMDTF. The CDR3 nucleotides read TGTGCCAGCAGCCCAACAATGGACACCTTC.

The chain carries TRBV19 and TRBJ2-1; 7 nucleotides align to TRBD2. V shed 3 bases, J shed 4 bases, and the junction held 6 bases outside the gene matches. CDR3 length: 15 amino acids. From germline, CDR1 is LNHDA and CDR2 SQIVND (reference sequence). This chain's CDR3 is CASSISGTIYNEQFF. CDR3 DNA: TGTGCCAGTAGTATCTCCGGGACTATATACAATGAGCAGTTCTTC.

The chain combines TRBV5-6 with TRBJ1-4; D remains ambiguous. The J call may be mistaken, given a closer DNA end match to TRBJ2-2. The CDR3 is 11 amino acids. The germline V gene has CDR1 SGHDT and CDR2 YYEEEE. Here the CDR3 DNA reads TGTGCCAGCAGCTTGGCAGGGGAGCTGTTTTTT. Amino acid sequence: CASSLAGELFF.

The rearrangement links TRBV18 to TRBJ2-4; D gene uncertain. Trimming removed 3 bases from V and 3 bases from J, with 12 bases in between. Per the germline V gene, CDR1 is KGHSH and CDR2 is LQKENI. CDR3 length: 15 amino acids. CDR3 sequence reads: CASSPRDKVKNIQYF. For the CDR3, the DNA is TGTGCCAGCTCACCGCGAGATAAAGTCAAAAACATTCAGTACTTC. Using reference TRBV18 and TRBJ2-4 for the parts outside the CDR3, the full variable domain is NAGVMQNPRHLVRRRGQEARLRCSPMKGHSHVYWYRQLPEEGLKFMVYLQKENIIDESGMPKERFSAEFPKEGPSILRIQQVVRGDSAAYFCASSPRDKVKNIQYFGAGTRLSVL.

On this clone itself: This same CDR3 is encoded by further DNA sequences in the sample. In nucleotides, the CDR3 is TGTGCCAGCAGTGGACAGACCTACGAGCAGTACTTC. Translated, it gives CASSGQTYEQYF. V usage is TRBV2 and J usage is TRBJ2-7; D perhaps matches TRBD1 (5 bases). Germline V gives CDR1 SNHLY, CDR2 FYNNEI. The CDR3 sequence is 12 residues long. V lost 4 bases to trimming and J lost 2 bases, with 6 bases between them.

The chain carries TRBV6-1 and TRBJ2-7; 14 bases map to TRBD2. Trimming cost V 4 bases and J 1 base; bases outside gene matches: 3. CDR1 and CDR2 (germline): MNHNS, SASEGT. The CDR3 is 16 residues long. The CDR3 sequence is CASSARTSGRSYEQYF. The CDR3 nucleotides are TGTGCCAGCAGTGCTCGGACTAGCGGGAGGTCCTACGAGCAGTACTTC.

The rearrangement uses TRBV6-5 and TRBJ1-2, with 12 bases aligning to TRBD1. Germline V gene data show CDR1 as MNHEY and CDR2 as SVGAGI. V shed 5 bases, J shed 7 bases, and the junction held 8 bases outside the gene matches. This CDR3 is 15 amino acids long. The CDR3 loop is CASSRDRGLVGGYTF. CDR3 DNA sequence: TGTGCCAGCAGTCGGGACAGGGGGCTCGTGGGTGGCTACACCTTC.

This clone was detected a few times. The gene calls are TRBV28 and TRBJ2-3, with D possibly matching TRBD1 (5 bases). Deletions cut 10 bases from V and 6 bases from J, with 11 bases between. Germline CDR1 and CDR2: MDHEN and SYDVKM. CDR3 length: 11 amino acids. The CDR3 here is CATLRGDTQYF. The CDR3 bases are TGTGCCACCCTAAGGGGCGATACGCAGTATTTT.